This TCR beta chain comes out of a study of cytomegalovirus exposure and HLA in healthy donors listed by TCRdb under 2017. In the study overall: According to a later analysis, the 100 to 150 validation repertoires were produced on the same platform as the approximately 600 repertoires of the first cohort. To predict cytomegalovirus infection status, the study brought together high-throughput TCR immunosequencing, statistical association of individual TCRs with disease status, and machine learning. The study was designed to test whether signatures of past pathogen exposure could be identified by cataloging public T cell receptors. In addition to the first cohort of around 670 subjects, a separate validation cohort of under 150 different subjects was used.

On the study overall, not on this receptor specifically: It was suggested by the authors that the approach could potentially be generalized to other disease states and immunological phenotypes. A few of the identified cytomegalovirus-associated TCR beta chains were confirmed in vitro to be specific for cytomegalovirus antigens. A later analysis found that TCRs clustered in the first cohort also tended to co-occur in the roughly 120 validation repertoires, with approximately 95% of cluster scores above 0. The study listed 150 to 200 TCR beta chains as associated with cytomegalovirus. Most TCR sequences were observed very rarely across donors, whereas some public TCRs were present in many individuals. Cytomegalovirus status was reported to be diagnosed by the classifier with high specificity and sensitivity in both the original and validation cohorts. The validation cohort had no HLA typing available for a later analysis, so co-occurrence within that cohort was assessed over all 130 or so repertoires.

Donors formed part of the validation cohort, which comprised about 130 subjects and was distinct from the first cohort of 666 subjects. The library was produced with the immunoSEQ multiplex PCR assay. For the original study's pipeline: A statistical classification framework was developed to diagnose cytomegalovirus status using the catalog of TCR beta chain sequences. TCRdb mirrors the immuneACCESS table, restricted to in-frame sequences. Some clones are absent from its copies; in checked studies, under half trace to an unresolved V gene, and the reason for the others is unknown. V and J calls and clone size are given by that table; D and trimming were obtained from the DNA. For this sample the table gives more than 85,000 clones, of which approximately 86% were detected only once. Around 3.6% of the sample comes from the top ten. Turning to this clone: Its cognate antigen has yet to be identified. Qualities for individual bases were not recorded, and no much larger clone is one base off.

This sequence originates from a woman aged 18-30 years in good health and CMV-seropositive. Material for sequencing was PBMCs.

The DNA sequence is given as TGCGCCAGCAGCCCCCTTACAGGGGAGGTCGTAGTTGGGCAGTACTTC. Translated, it gives CASSPLTGEVVVGQYF. The V gene is TRBV5-1 and the J gene is TRBJ2-7; a tentative D call is TRBD1 (7 bases match). The CDR1 and CDR2 encoded by the germline V gene are SGHRS and YFSETQ. The junction shows trimming of 4 bases on V and 9 bases on J, plus 26 bases between the germline ends. From the cysteine through the phenylalanine, the CDR3 covers 16 amino acids. The sequence is cut down to CDR3 DNA, 48 bases in frame from base 1.